The 30 T cell receptor beta chains in this list originate from one sample, sequenced in a study of T cells in Graves' hyperthyroidism and ophthalmopathy. Using RNA transcripts as the source, TCR beta CDR3 regions were amplified. First-round RT-PCR with HTBI primers amplified the TCR CDR3 region. One entry per CDR3 protein, called by TCRdb with MiXCR from the multiplex PCR reads. The data contain some 580,000 distinct CDR3 sequences, 16% of them seen just once; the ten biggest clones take up 3% to 4%. The specimen sequenced was blood. The receptor set was obtained from a woman in her thirties or forties with Graves' ophthalmopathy.

J is TRBJ2-1 and V is TRBV7-2; tentative D call: TRBD1 (6 bases). The germline CDR1 and CDR2 sequences are SGHTA and FQGNSA. CDR3 size: 15 residues. Between the trimmed V and J ends, which lost 1 base and 10 bases, there was a span of 17 bases. CDR3 region: CASSLGGTLHREQFF. CDR3 DNA sequence: TGTGCCAGCAGCTTAGGAGGGACACTACACCGGGAGCAGTTCTTC.

This clonotype was counted many times. The V call is TRBV20-1, the J call TRBJ2-7; D uncertain. CDR1 is DFQATT and CDR2 is SNEGSKA in the germline V gene (reference sequence). The CDR3 length is 11 residues. V was clipped by 2 bases and J by 3 bases, with 5 bases between them. CDR3 DNA: TGCAGTGCTAGAAACTTCTACGAGCAGTACTTC. Its translation is CSARNFYEQYF.

This clonotype was counted many times. The chain combines TRBV28 with TRBJ2-5, with TRBD2 as a possible D gene (5 bases). Germline CDR1 is MDHEN and CDR2 is SYDVKM. Trimming took 5 bases from V and 2 from J, leaving 12 bases between them. This CDR3 region has 14 residues. The CDR3 DNA reads as TGTGCCAGCAGTCGGCGGGTAATACAAGAGACCCAGTACTTC. It encodes CASSRRVIQETQYF.

This clonotype was recorded many times. The chain uses TRBV6-1 and TRBJ2-2, with TRBD1 matching over 8 bases. Trimming removed 7 bases from V and 5 bases from J; junction bases left unmatched: 6. CDR3 length: 14 amino acids. From germline, CDR1 is MNHNS and CDR2 SASEGT. The CDR3 here is CASKAGTGTGELFF. In DNA, the CDR3 is TGTGCCAGCAAAGCCGGGACAGGTACCGGGGAGCTGTTTTTT.

This clonotype was observed a handful of times. The gene calls are TRBV30 and TRBJ2-5; the D gene could be TRBD1 or TRBD2 (6 bases each). The CDR3 length is 15 residues. In germline, CDR1 is GTSNPN, CDR2 SVGIG (reference sequence). Trimming stripped 2 bases from V and 5 bases from J, with 18 bases between. CDR3 in amino acids: CAWSQGGNMAETQYF. The CDR3 DNA follows: TGTGCCTGGAGTCAAGGGGGGAACATGGCGGAGACCCAGTACTTC.

This clonotype was recorded many times. The chain recombines TRBV28 with TRBJ2-1; perhaps D is TRBD1 or TRBD2 (5 bases each). CDR3 length equals 13 residues. Germline CDR1 is MDHEN and CDR2 is SYDVKM. The ends were cut back, 7 bases at V and 9 bases at J, with 16 bases in the middle. The CDR3 nucleotides read TGTGCCAGCACGCGTGGGGGTGGGGCTGAGCAGTTCTTC. It is translated as CASTRGGGAEQFF.

CDR3 amino acids: CAWRPGMNTEAFF. As DNA, the CDR3 is TGTGCCTGGAGACCAGGGATGAACACTGAAGCTTTCTTT. V gene TRBV30 combines with J gene TRBJ1-1; weak D call: TRBD1 (5 bases). The CDR3 covers 13 residues. Trimming shortened V by 3 bases and J by 0 bases, and 8 bases separated the two germline ends. Germline V gene lookup returns CDR1 GTSNPN and CDR2 SVGIG (reference sequence).

This chain connects TRBV5-1 to TRBJ1-5; tentative D call: TRBD1 (6 bases). Looked up from germline, CDR1 is SGHRS and CDR2 is YFSETQ. This CDR3 is 16 amino acids long. V lost 4 bases and J lost 7, with 21 bases in between. CDR3 amino acids: CASSPRDKAEGQPQHF. CDR3 nucleotides: TGCGCCAGCAGCCCTCGGGACAAGGCGGAGGGGCAGCCCCAGCATTTT.

This clonotype was seen a handful of times. The CDR3 protein is CEGGRSYSGANVLTF. Written as DNA, the CDR3 is TGTGAAGGAGGGCGGAGCTACTCTGGGGCCAACGTCCTGACTTTC. The genes are TRBV14 and TRBJ2-6, with D perhaps TRBD2 (6 bases). The CDR3 runs 15 residues. Germline-derived CDR1 and CDR2 are SGHDN and FVKESK.

The sample holds a few counts of this clonotype. V usage is TRBV5-6 and J usage is TRBJ2-5; 9 nucleotides agree with TRBD2. Germline V gene lookup returns CDR1 SGHDT and CDR2 YYEEEE. J gave up 3 bases and V 4 bases, and 13 bases lay outside the gene matches. CDR3 length equals 17 residues. The CDR3 region is CASSQERGAEIEETQYF. Here the CDR3 DNA reads TGTGCCAGCAGCCAAGAGCGGGGGGCCGAGATTGAAGAGACCCAGTACTTC.

This clonotype occurred many times. The chain recombines TRBV3-1 with TRBJ1-2, with D uncertain. CDR3 size: 12 residues. Germline CDR1 is LGHDT and CDR2 is YNNKEL (reference sequence). V was cut by 0 bases and J by 13 bases, with 12 bases left in between. The CDR3 coding sequence is TGTGCCAGCAGCCAAGATGACCGCAATCCCACCTTC. Protein product: CASSQDDRNPTF.

The chain links TRBV19 to TRBJ1-6; the D gene is possibly TRBD1 (5 bases). Between the trimmed V and J ends, which lost 3 bases and 10 bases, there was a span of 10 bases. The germline CDR1 and CDR2 sequences are LNHDA and SQIVND (reference sequence). This CDR3 region has 13 residues. In DNA form, the CDR3 reads TGTGCCAGTAGTATTGGGACCCAGTCACCCCTCCACTTT. It codes for CASSIGTQSPLHF.

Many counts were recorded for this clonotype. The chain recombines TRBV16 with TRBJ1-2; D gene uncertain. Looked up from germline, CDR1 is KGHSY and CDR2 is FQNENV. The ends were cut back, 2 bases at V and 3 bases at J, with 10 bases in the middle. This CDR3 contains 14 residues. CDR3 protein: CASSQGATYYGYTF. The DNA for the CDR3 is TGTGCCAGCAGCCAAGGAGCGACCTACTATGGCTACACCTTC.

This clonotype was recorded many times. The V and J genes are TRBV6-2 or TRBV6-3 and TRBJ2-7, with 7 nucleotides matching TRBD2. The J segment lost 1 base and the V segment lost 6 bases, leaving 9 bases of the junction unmatched. The CDR3 is 15 residues long. CDR1 and CDR2 from the germline V gene are MNHEY and SVGEGT. CDR3 sequence reads: CASSPGRGRSYEQYF. As DNA, the CDR3 is TGTGCCAGCAGCCCCGGGCGGGGGAGATCCTACGAGCAGTACTTC.

This clonotype showed up many times. The V gene is TRBV7-2, the J gene TRBJ2-3; TRBD2 might be the D (6 bases). The V gene's germline CDR1 is SGHTA and CDR2 FQGNSA. V was shortened by 2 bases and J by 2 bases, with 11 bases between the two germline ends. The CDR3 runs to 15 residues. The CDR3 nucleotides read TGTGCCAGCAGCTTACGGCGGGGCACCACAGATACGCAGTATTTT. Amino acid sequence: CASSLRRGTTDTQYF.

The chain couples TRBV5-1 to TRBJ2-5; D might be TRBD2 (6 bases). Germline assignment: CDR1 SGHRS and CDR2 YFSETQ. V was trimmed by 3 bases and J by 3 bases, leaving 15 bases between them. The CDR3 is made up of 15 amino acids. The CDR3 spells CASSSVMRREETQYF. The CDR3 DNA reads as TGCGCCAGCAGCTCCGTAATGAGGAGGGAAGAGACCCAGTACTTC.

This clonotype has at least ten counts. This sequence joins TRBV11-2 and TRBJ2-5; 8 positions agree with TRBD2. The CDR3 length is 14 residues. Unmatched junction bases numbered 1, after V lost 3 bases and J lost 1 base. Germline V gives CDR1 SGHAT, CDR2 FQNNGV. The CDR3 sequence is CASSLGTSQETQYF. The CDR3 coding sequence is TGTGCCAGCAGCTTGGGGACTAGCCAAGAGACCCAGTACTTC.

The chain is built from TRBV4-1 and TRBJ2-5, with D possibly called TRBD1 or TRBD2 (5 bases each). Trimming shortened V by 6 bases and J by 2 bases, and 13 bases separated the two germline ends. From germline, CDR1 is MGHRA and CDR2 YSYEKL. The CDR3 is 14 amino acids. This chain's CDR3 is CASRLGTSQETQYF. Written as DNA, the CDR3 is TGCGCCAGCAGACTCGGGACCAGTCAAGAGACCCAGTACTTC.

The sample holds many counts of this clonotype. This sequence joins TRBV12-3 or TRBV12-4 and TRBJ2-3; D is perhaps TRBD1 (6 bases). V lost 6 bases to trimming and J lost 2 bases, with 9 bases between them. CDR3 length: 13 amino acids. CDR3 amino acids: CASSQGTTDTQYF. In DNA form, the CDR3 reads TGTGCCAGCAGCCAGGGGACCACAGATACGCAGTATTTT.

This clonotype has ten or more counts. The chain uses TRBV2 and TRBJ2-3; D is possibly TRBD1 (6 bases). Per the germline V gene, CDR1 is SNHLY and CDR2 is FYNNEI. V was cut by 11 bases and J by 4 bases, with 13 bases left in between. The CDR3 totals 12 residues. The chain's CDR3 is CASKQGPDTQYF. The CDR3, as DNA: TGTGCCTCAAAACAGGGACCAGATACGCAGTATTTT.

CDR3 DNA sequence: TGTGCCAGCAGCCCCGGACTAGAACTAGCCGGGGAGCTGTTTTTT. Encoded protein: CASSPGLELAGELFF. V gene TRBV5-6 combines with J gene TRBJ2-2; 7 positions agree with TRBD2. Germline V CDR1 and CDR2: SGHDT, YYEEEE. V gave up 4 bases and J gave up 6 bases; unmatched junction bases: 9. This CDR3 has 15 amino acids. Looking up the rest from reference TRBV5-6 and TRBJ2-2 gives the full variable domain: DAGVTQSPTHLIKTRGQQVTLRCSPKSGHDTVSWYQQALGQGPQFIFQYYEEEERQRGNFPDRFSGHQFPNYSSELNVNALLLGDSALYLCASSPGLELAGELFFGEGSRLTVL.

The chain combines TRBV5-1 with TRBJ2-3; D assignment may be TRBD1 or TRBD2 (5 bases each). The CDR3 spans 15 residues. Trimming shortened V by 7 bases and J by 3 bases, and 18 bases separated the two germline ends. In germline, CDR1 is SGHRS, CDR2 YFSETQ. The CDR3 DNA reads as TGCGCCAGCGCCTCCAGAGGGGTGAGGACAGATACGCAGTATTTT. It codes for CASASRGVRTDTQYF.

The rearrangement uses TRBV15 and TRBJ2-1, with TRBD2 matching over 9 bases. Trimming took 0 bases from V and 2 from J; bases not matched to a gene: 2. The CDR3 loop spans 16 amino acids. Germline lookup yields CDR1 LNHNV and CDR2 YYDKDF (reference sequence). The CDR3 sequence: CATSRDLAGPYNEQFF. DNA for the CDR3: TGTGCCACCAGCAGAGATCTAGCGGGACCCTACAATGAGCAGTTCTTC.

There are a few counts of this clonotype. This chain uses TRBV19 with TRBJ2-5; TRBD1 matches 8 bases. V gave up 5 bases and J gave up 12 bases; unmatched junction bases: 8. Per germline, CDR1 LNHDA and CDR2 SQIVND (reference sequence). The CDR3 runs 12 residues. CDR3 region: CASSPRTGRKYF. CDR3 sequence (DNA): TGTGCCAGTAGTCCAAGGACAGGGAGGAAGTACTTC.

The V call is TRBV4-1, the J call TRBJ2-7; 8 bases map to TRBD2. CDR3 length: 16 amino acids. With V trimmed by 1 base and J by 5 bases, 10 bases remained unmatched. The V gene's germline CDR1 is MGHRA and CDR2 YSYEKL. The CDR3 reads CASSQGPGLGRDEQYF. The CDR3 region has the DNA TGCGCCAGCAGCCAAGGTCCGGGACTAGGGAGGGACGAGCAGTACTTC.

There are many counts of this clonotype. The rearrangement links TRBV6-1 to TRBJ2-5; 9 nucleotides line up with TRBD2. Per the germline V gene, CDR1 is MNHNS and CDR2 is SASEGT. The CDR3 loop spans 18 amino acids. V was pared by 0 bases and J by 9 bases, with 17 bases of the junction left unmatched. The CDR3 sequence is CASSEAPPRAGGGIAQYF. DNA of the CDR3: TGTGCCAGCAGTGAAGCCCCCCCTAGAGCGGGAGGAGGGATAGCCCAGTACTTC.

Many counts were recorded for this clonotype. V and J are TRBV5-1 and TRBJ1-1; D is possibly TRBD1 (5 bases). Per germline, CDR1 SGHRS and CDR2 YFSETQ. This CDR3 has 15 residues. V lost 5 bases to trimming and J lost 2 bases, with 16 bases between them. The CDR3 is CASRPPGQGNTEAFF. The CDR3 DNA reads as TGCGCCAGCAGGCCCCCCGGGCAGGGTAACACTGAAGCTTTCTTT. Full variable domain (rest looked up from reference TRBV5-1 and TRBJ1-1): KAGVTQTPRYLIKTRGQQVTLSCSPISGHRSVSWYQQTPGQGLQFLFEYFSETQRNKGNFPGRFSGRQFSNSRSEMNVSTLELGDSALYLCASRPPGQGNTEAFFGQGTRLTVV.

This clonotype has a handful of counts. The chain carries TRBV7-3 and TRBJ2-1, with TRBD2 identical over 7 bases. The CDR3 extends over 15 amino acids. Trimming at V came to 0 bases and at J to 5 bases, leaving 4 bases not matched to a gene. CDR1 SGHTA and CDR2 FQGTGA come from the germline V gene. CDR3 in DNA: TGTGCCAGCAGCTTAACCGGGACTACGCACAATGAGCAGTTCTTC. It specifies CASSLTGTTHNEQFF.

This clonotype was seen ten or more times. The chain carries TRBV28 and TRBJ1-1; no clear D. V gave up 10 bases and J gave up 2 bases, with 14 bases separating them. Germline CDR1 is MDHEN and CDR2 is SYDVKM. The CDR3 loop spans 13 amino acids. CDR3 amino acids: CATGGNPNTEAFF. CDR3 DNA sequence: TGTGCCACCGGAGGGAATCCCAACACTGAAGCTTTCTTT.

The chain couples TRBV7-8 to TRBJ2-2, with TRBD1 identical over 7 bases. The germline CDR1 and CDR2 sequences are SGHVS and FQNEAQ. The CDR3 sequence is 15 residues long. J was trimmed by 2 bases and V by 5 bases; bases with no gene match: 5. CDR3 DNA: TGTGCCAGCAGCGAGGACAGGAGAAACACCGGGGAGCTGTTTTTT. The encoded protein is CASSEDRRNTGELFF.